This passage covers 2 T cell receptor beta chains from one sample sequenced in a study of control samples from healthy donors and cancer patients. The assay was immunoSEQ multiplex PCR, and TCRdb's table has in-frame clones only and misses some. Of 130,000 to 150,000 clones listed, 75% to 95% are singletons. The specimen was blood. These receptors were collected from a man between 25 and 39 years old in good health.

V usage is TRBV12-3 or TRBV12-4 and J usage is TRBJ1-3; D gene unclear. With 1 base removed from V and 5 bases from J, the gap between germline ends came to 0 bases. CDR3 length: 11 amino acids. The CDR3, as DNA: TGTGCCAGCAGTTTAGGAAACACCATATATTTT. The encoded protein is CASSLGNTIYF.

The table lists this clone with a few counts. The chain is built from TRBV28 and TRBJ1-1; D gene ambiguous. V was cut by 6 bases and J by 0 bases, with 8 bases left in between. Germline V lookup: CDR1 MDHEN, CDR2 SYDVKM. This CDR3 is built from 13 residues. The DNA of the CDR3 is TGTGCCAGCAGGCGCCAGTTGAACACTGAAGCTTTCTTT. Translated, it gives CASRRQLNTEAFF. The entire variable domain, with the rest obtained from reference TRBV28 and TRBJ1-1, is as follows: DVKVTQSSRYLVKRTGEKVFLECVQDMDHENMFWYRQDPGLGLRLIYFSYDVKMKEKGDIPEGYSVSREKKERFSLILESASTNQTSMYLCASRRQLNTEAFFGQGTRLTVV.